This T cell receptor (beta chain) is from a study of cytomegalovirus exposure and HLA in healthy donors. In the PCR, 60 Vbeta and 13 Jbeta primers were used. TCRdb keeps only in-frame clones here, not all; method: immunoSEQ multiplex PCR. The sample has around 94,000 clones; about four fifths are singletons. The origin of this receptor is a woman aged 40 to 55 in good health and CMV-seronegative. Input material: PBMCs.

In nucleotides, the CDR3 is TGTGCCAGCAGTAATCGACAGGGGTCGAGCAATCAGCCCCAGCATTTT. Protein: CASSNRQGSSNQPQHF. The chain recombines TRBV6-6 with TRBJ1-5; 8 nucleotides match TRBD1. This CDR3 spans 16 amino acids. The germline CDR1 and CDR2 sequences are MNHNY and SVGAGI (reference sequence). Losses at the gene ends were 5 bases for V and 1 base for J; bases not matched to a gene: 7.